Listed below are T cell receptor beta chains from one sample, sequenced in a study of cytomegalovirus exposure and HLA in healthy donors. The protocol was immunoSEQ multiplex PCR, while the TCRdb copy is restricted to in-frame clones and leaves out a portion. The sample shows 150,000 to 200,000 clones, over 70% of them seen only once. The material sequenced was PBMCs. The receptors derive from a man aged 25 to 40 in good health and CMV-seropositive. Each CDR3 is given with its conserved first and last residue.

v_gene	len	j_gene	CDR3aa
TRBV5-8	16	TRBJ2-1	CASSADRVVRYNEQFF
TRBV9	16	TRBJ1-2	CASSVTTGGAPYGYTF
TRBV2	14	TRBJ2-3	CASIDRAGTDTQYF
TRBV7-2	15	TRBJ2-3	CASSTLAGEADTQYF
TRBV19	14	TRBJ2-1	CASSLAGVGNEQFF
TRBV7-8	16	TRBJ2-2	CASSPEGLVGTGELFF
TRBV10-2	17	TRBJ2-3	CASSESSGGASTDTQYF
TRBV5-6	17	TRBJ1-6	CASSLLQGISHNSPLHF
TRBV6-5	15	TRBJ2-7	CASSYPGQGKDEQYF
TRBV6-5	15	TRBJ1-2	CASISYRGRWDGYTF
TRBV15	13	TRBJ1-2	CATSIFQGRGYTF
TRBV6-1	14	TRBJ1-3	CASGSGSSGNTIYF
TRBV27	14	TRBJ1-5	CASSLSQANQPQHF
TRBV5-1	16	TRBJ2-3	CASRMEGTSGIDTQYF
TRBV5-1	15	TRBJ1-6	CASSFQGRNNSPLHF
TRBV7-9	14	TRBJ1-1	CASSGGTGRTEAFF
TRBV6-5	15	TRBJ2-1	CASSTGLAGYNEQFF
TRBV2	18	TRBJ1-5	CASSDRGFNGVGNQPQHF
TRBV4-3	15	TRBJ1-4	CASSQVVKRTEKLFF
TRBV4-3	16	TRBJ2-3	CASSQEASGGPDTQYF
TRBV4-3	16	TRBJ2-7	CASSQEAGTGFYEQYF
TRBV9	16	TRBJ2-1	CASSAAGQGNYNEQFF
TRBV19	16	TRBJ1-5	CASSIAKNRGHSSQHF
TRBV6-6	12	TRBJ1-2	CASRGTGDGYTF
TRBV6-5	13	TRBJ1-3	CASGGFSGNTIYF
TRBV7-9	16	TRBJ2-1	CASSRVGGADYNEQFF
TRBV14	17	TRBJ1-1	CASSQDWMVWSGGEAFF
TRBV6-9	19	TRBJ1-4	CASRKIRVRSTSFAEKLFF
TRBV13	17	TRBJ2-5	CASRPSTGDGRGETQYF
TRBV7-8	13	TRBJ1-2	CASSPDRSYGYTF
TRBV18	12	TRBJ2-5	CASSPSGETQYF
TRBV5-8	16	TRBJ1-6	CASSLEPPAYNSPLHF
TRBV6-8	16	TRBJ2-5	CASSYSGTGGAETQYF
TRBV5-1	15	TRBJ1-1	CASSSNRGGGTEAFF
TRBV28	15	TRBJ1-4	CASSFMTGGGEKLFF
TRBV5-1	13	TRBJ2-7	CASSLMQGHEQYF
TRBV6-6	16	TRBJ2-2	CASIEFGGAVTGELFF
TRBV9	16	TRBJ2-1	CASSSGGGGAYNEQFF
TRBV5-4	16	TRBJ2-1	CASSLQLAGNHNEQFF